This note documents a single TCR beta chain sequence. Its antigen is unidentified. Per germline, CDR1 GTSNPN and CDR2 SVGIG (reference sequence). The CDR3 sequence is 15 residues long. With 1 base removed from V and 5 bases from J, the gap between germline ends came to 17 bases. The sample originates from a study of beta chain features in type 1 diabetes. Overall study results and limits: Insertions were fewer and deletions more numerous at VDJ junctions in type 1 diabetes patients.

cDNA synthesis used the whole RNA isolate, giving expressed TCRB sequences. The average read count of naive, central memory and regulatory T cell samples was some 3.8 million. Produced via immunoSEQ multiplex PCR; TCRdb's table is partial and in-frame only. In the table there are roughly 180,000 clones, around an eighth of which are singletons. Stem cell-like memory, regulatory, central memory and naive CD4+ cells were sorted via CD45RO/CCR7/CD25/CD127/CD95/CD27. Sequenced sample: central memory CD4+ T cells from blood. This clonotype was sampled from a woman under 30 in good health. This rearrangement joins TRBV30 to TRBJ1-2, with D maybe TRBD1 (5 bases). The CDR3 DNA reads as TGTGCCTGGAGTGGATCCAGGACATTTCGGTATGGCTACACCTTC. Amino acids: CAWSGSRTFRYGYTF.